This TCR beta chain was sequenced for a study of cytomegalovirus exposure and HLA in healthy donors. PCR used 60 Vbeta primers and 13 Jbeta primers. Produced via immunoSEQ multiplex PCR; TCRdb's table is partial and in-frame only. The sample has approximately 100,000 clones, roughly 79% seen once. Points from the study as a whole: Later analysis suggested links between common viral pathogens and several top significant clusters. Roughly uniform depth of sequencing across donors was assumed in presence/absence analyses. The study flagged about 150 TCR beta chains as cytomegalovirus-associated.

As for this clone: What it binds is unknown.

This CDR3 has 14 amino acids. V was trimmed by 5 bases and J by 7 bases, leaving 14 bases between them. Per germline, CDR1 SEHNR and CDR2 FQNEAQ (reference sequence). The sequence came from a middle-aged man in good health and CMV-seropositive. The sequenced sample consisted of PBMCs. The V gene is TRBV7-9, the J gene TRBJ2-2; tentative D call: TRBD2 (6 bases). CDR3 bases: TGTGCCAGCAGCCCCCAGGGAGGTGGCGGGGAGCTGTTTTTT. Translated, it gives CASSPQGGGGELFF.